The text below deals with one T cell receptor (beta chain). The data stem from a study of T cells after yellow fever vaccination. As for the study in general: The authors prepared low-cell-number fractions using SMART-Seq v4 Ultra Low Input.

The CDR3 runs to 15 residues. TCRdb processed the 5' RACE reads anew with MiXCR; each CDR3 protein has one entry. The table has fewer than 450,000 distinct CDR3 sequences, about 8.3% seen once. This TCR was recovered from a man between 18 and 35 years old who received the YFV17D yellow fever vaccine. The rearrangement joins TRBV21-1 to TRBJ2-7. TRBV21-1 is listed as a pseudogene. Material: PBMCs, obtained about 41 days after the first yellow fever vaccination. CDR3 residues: CASRTSLTAMYEQYV. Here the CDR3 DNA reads TGTGCCAGCAGAACAAGCCTAACTGCCATGTACGAGCAGTACGTC.